The table lists the clone carrying this T cell receptor (beta chain) with a few counts. This entry belongs to a study of blood T cell repertoires in COVID-19. At the level of the study: The United States, Italy and Spain were the sources of the acute and convalescent COVID-19 samples.

The CDR3 runs 15 residues. In germline, CDR1 is MNHEY, CDR2 SVGAGI. With V trimmed by 6 bases and J by 3 bases, 11 bases remained unmatched. In the original workflow: Reference gene primer amplification yielded estimated nucleated cell counts. Data came from immunoSEQ multiplex PCR; TCRdb stores just in-frame clones and leaves some out. That table is the source of V, J and clone size, and D and trimming were worked out from the DNA. The top ten hold 5.9% of the sample, which has 55,000 or so clones, approximately 78% seen once. The J gene is TRBJ2-7, the V gene TRBV6-5, with TRBD1 identical over 7 bases. Sequences were obtained from peripheral blood. The sequence was collected from a human donor in a cohort sampled during active or convalescent COVID-19. CDR3 sequence (DNA): TGTGCCAGCAGACTCCGGACAGGAGTGTTCTACGAGCAGTACTTC. It codes for CASRLRTGVFYEQYF.